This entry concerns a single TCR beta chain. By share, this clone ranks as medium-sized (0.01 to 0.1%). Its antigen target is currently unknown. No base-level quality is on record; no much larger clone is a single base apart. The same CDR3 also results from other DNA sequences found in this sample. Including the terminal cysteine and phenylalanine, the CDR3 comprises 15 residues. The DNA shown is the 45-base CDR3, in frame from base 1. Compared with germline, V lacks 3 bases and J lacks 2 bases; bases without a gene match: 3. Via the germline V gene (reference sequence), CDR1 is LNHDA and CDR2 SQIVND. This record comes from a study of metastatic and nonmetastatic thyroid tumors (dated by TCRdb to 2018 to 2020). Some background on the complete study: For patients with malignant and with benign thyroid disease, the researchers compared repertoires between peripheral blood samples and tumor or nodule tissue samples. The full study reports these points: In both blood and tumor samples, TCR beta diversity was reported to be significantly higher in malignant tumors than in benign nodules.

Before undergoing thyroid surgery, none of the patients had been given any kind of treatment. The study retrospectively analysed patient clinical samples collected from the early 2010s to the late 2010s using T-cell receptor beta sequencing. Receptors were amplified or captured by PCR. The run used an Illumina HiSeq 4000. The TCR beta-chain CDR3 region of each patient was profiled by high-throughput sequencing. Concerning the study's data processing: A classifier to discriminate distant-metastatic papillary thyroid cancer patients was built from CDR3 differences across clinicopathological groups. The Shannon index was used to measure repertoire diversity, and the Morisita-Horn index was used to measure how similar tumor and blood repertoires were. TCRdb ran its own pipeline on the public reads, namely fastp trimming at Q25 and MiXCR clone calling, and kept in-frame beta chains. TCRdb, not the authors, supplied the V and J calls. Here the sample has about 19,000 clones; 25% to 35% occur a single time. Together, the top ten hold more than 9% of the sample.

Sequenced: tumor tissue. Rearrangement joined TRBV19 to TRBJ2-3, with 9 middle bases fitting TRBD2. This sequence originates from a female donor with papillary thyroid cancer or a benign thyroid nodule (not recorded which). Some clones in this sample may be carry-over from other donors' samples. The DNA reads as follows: TGTGCCAGTAGTATCCGACTAGCGGCCACAGATACGCAGTATTTT. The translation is CASSIRLAATDTQYF.